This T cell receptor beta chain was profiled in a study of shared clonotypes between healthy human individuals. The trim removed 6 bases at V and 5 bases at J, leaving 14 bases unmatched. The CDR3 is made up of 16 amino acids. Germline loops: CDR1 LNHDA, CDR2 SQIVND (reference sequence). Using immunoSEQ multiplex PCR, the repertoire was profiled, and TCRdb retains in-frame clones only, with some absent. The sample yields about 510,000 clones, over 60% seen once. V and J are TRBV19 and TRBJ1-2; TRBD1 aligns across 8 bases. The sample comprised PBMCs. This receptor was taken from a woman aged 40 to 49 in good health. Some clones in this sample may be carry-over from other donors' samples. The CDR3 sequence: CASRLGTGGSEYGYTF. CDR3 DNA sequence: TGTGCCAGTAGGCTCGGGACAGGTGGGTCGGAGTATGGCTACACCTTC.